These T cell receptor beta chains were read from a single sample in a study of T cells in Graves' hyperthyroidism and ophthalmopathy. Using its own MiXCR run on the multiplex PCR reads, TCRdb lists one record per CDR3 protein. The sample has just under 750,000 distinct CDR3 sequences, around a third seen once; the top ten hold around 32%. The sequenced sample was blood. The receptors were sampled from a woman between 40 and 50 years old with Graves' hyperthyroidism. Each CDR3 is given without its conserved first and last residue.

v_call	j_call	cdr3_aa
TRBV2	TRBJ1-4	ASMGNTRNEKLL
TRBV27	TRBJ2-5	ASSLMWGQQETQY
TRBV19	TRBJ1-5	ASSIPGLGNQPQH
TRBV28	TRBJ2-5	ASKTGYVETQY
TRBV29-1	TRBJ2-5	SVVWGNRGGSQETQY
TRBV24-1	TRBJ2-5	ATGHETGAQY
TRBV7-2	TRBJ1-6	ASSQEFANNSPLH
TRBV7-9	TRBJ1-2	AGASSGGGYGYT
TRBV9	TRBJ1-2	ASSSSNIRSYGYT
TRBV5-4	TRBJ1-1	ASSLVSGQGKAF
TRBV10-1	TRBJ1-2	ASSNGQGRGGYT
TRBV12-3/TRBV12-4	TRBJ1-3	ASRPGILSSGNTIY
TRBV10-3	TRBJ2-5	AISESKGQEETQY
TRBV7-8	TRBJ2-5	ASSLDLGSQETQY
TRBV10-3	TRBJ1-1	ASSYGFRRPNTEAF
TRBV6-5	TRBJ2-7	ASSYVASGRATYEQY
TRBV7-2	TRBJ1-1	ASSHGTQNTEAF
TRBV12-3/TRBV12-4	TRBJ1-5	ASSLPLGLQPQH